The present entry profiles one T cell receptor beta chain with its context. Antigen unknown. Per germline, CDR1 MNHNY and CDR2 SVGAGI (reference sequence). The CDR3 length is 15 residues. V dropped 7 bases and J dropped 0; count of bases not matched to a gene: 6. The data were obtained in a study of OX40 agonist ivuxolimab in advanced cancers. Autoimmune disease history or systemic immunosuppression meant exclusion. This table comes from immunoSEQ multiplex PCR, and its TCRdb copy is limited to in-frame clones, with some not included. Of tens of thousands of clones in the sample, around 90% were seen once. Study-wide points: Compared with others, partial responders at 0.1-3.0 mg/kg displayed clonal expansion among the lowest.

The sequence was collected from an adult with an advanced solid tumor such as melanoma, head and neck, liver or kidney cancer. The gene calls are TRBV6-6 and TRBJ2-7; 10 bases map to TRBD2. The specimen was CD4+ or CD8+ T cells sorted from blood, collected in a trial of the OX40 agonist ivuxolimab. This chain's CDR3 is CASTILAGVSYEQYF. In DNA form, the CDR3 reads TGTGCCAGCACTATTCTAGCGGGAGTCTCCTACGAGCAGTACTTC.